The 19 T cell receptor beta chains in this list originate from one sample, sequenced in a study of CD4+ T cells in melanoma. The assay was immunoSEQ multiplex PCR, and TCRdb's table has in-frame clones only and misses some. The sample includes 20,000 to 25,000 clones, roughly four fifths of them seen just once. Sequenced material: cells from a culture (not recorded whether cultured in vitro). The receptors were sampled from a human donor with melanoma.

The rearrangement joins TRBV10-3 to TRBJ1-6, with 7 bases aligning to TRBD1. The CDR3 is 14 residues long. J lost 5 bases, V lost 5 bases, and 3 bases had no gene match. The germline CDR1 and CDR2 sequences are ENHRY and SYGVKD. The CDR3 DNA reads TGTGCCATCAGTTACGGGACAGATAATTCACCCCTCCACTTT. This encodes CAISYGTDNSPLHF.

The chain recombines TRBV19 with TRBJ1-5; D remains unclear. CDR3 length: 14 residues. The V gene's germline CDR1 is LNHDA and CDR2 SQIVND (reference sequence). V lost 4 bases to trimming and J lost 3 bases, with 10 bases between them. The CDR3 sequence: CASSRAVDNQPQHF. DNA of the CDR3: TGTGCCAGTAGTAGGGCCGTAGACAATCAGCCCCAGCATTTT. The whole variable domain, filled in from reference TRBV19 and TRBJ1-5, reads DGGITQSPKYLFRKEGQNVTLSCEQNLNHDAMYWYRQDPGQGLRLIYYSQIVNDFQKGDIAEGYSVSREKKESFPLTVTSAQKNPTAFYLCASSRAVDNQPQHFGDGTRLSIL.

The chain recombines TRBV5-5 with TRBJ2-2; D might be TRBD1 (6 bases). The germline CDR1 and CDR2 sequences are SGHKS and YYEKEE (reference sequence). The CDR3 length is 14 residues. Trimming took 7 bases from V and 6 from J, leaving 16 bases between them. The CDR3 DNA reads as TGTGCCAGCCGGCGTACAGGGATATCCGGGGAGCTGTTTTTT. Translation gives CASRRTGISGELFF.

The chain is built from TRBV7-9 and TRBJ1-2; no definite D call. V shed 6 bases and J shed 3 bases, with 17 bases lying between them. The CDR3 sequence is 15 residues long. The germline gives CDR1 SEHNR, CDR2 FQNEAQ (reference sequence). CDR3 sequence reads: CASRKSVRGDYGYTF. DNA of the CDR3: TGTGCCAGCAGAAAGTCCGTACGGGGAGACTATGGCTACACCTTC.

The V and J genes are TRBV5-6 and TRBJ2-7; weak D call: TRBD2 (6 bases). The ends were cut back, 7 bases at V and 3 bases at J, with 11 bases in the middle. The germline CDR1 and CDR2 sequences are SGHDT and YYEEEE. CDR3 length: 12 amino acids. CDR3 loop: CASQGLLYEQYF. The CDR3 DNA reads TGTGCCAGCCAGGGACTTCTCTACGAGCAGTACTTC.

This chain joins TRBV4-2 and TRBJ2-3, with D maybe TRBD2 (6 bases). CDR1 LGHNA and CDR2 YNFKEQ come from the germline V gene. Between the trimmed V and J ends, which lost 3 bases and 2 bases, there was a span of 12 bases. The CDR3 extends over 15 amino acids. CDR3 region: CASSHGGVNTDTQYF. CDR3 nucleotide sequence: TGTGCCAGCAGCCACGGCGGGGTAAACACAGATACGCAGTATTTT.

The chain has TRBV30 and TRBJ2-3; D call uncertain. CDR3 length equals 13 residues. The ends were cut back, 4 bases at V and 0 bases at J, with 8 bases in the middle. Germline CDR1 is GTSNPN and CDR2 is SVGIG (reference sequence). The CDR3 spells CAWNAVSTDTQYF. The CDR3, as DNA: TGTGCCTGGAACGCGGTAAGCACAGATACGCAGTATTTT. The variable domain in full, with the rest retrieved from reference TRBV30 and TRBJ2-3, is SQTIHQWPATLVQPVGSPLSLECTVEGTSNPNLYWYRQAAGRGLQLLFYSVGIGQISSEVPQNLSASRPQDRQFILSSKKLLLSDSGFYLCAWNAVSTDTQYFGPGTRLTVL.

This chain uses TRBV18 with TRBJ1-5; TRBD1 is a possible D gene (6 bases). The V gene lost 6 bases and the J gene lost 7 bases, with 19 bases spanning the gap. The germline CDR1 and CDR2 sequences are KGHSH and LQKENI. This CDR3 region has 15 residues. The CDR3 nucleotides are TGTGCCAGCTCCCAGGCGTCAGGGGAAGGCCAGCCCCAGCATTTT. Its protein is CASSQASGEGQPQHF.

The J gene is TRBJ2-7, the V gene TRBV7-2; D unresolved. Per germline, CDR1 SGHTA and CDR2 FQGNSA. V gave up 1 base and J gave up 0 bases, with 10 bases separating them. This CDR3 comprises 15 residues. The CDR3 nucleotides read TGTGCCAGCAGCTTAGTTCCGGGTTCCTCCTACGAGCAGTACTTC. This translates into CASSLVPGSSYEQYF.

The chain has TRBV5-1 and TRBJ2-3, with D tentatively TRBD2 (7 bases). Germline loops: CDR1 SGHRS, CDR2 YFSETQ. V lost 5 bases to trimming and J lost 5 bases, with 18 bases between them. The CDR3 consists of 15 residues. CDR3 sequence: CASRGGQGSGDTQYF. CDR3 coding DNA: TGCGCCAGCAGGGGGGGGCAGGGGAGTGGAGATACGCAGTATTTT.

The chain couples TRBV18 to TRBJ1-2; TRBD1 is a possible D gene (6 bases). Germline loops: CDR1 KGHSH, CDR2 LQKENI. CDR3 length: 15 amino acids. Trimming cost V 3 bases and J 7 bases, with 18 bases left between them. CDR3: CASSPAYAGESGYTF. CDR3 nucleotide sequence: TGTGCCAGCTCACCCGCCTATGCAGGGGAGAGTGGCTACACCTTC.

The table lists this clone with a few counts. CDR3 sequence reads: CASNEGTGRSNSNQPQHF. CDR3 sequence (DNA): TGTGCCAGCAACGAAGGGACAGGGCGATCGAATAGCAATCAGCCCCAGCATTTT. This chain uses TRBV21-1 with TRBJ1-5; the table's TRBD1 call for D was not verified on the DNA. TRBV21-1 is tagged as a pseudogene. This CDR3 region has 18 residues.

This clone was detected only a few times. V usage is TRBV5-1 and J usage is TRBJ2-5, with 8 bases lining up with TRBD1. V lost 5 bases to trimming and J lost 5 bases; unmatched junction nucleotides: 5. CDR3 size: 13 residues. Germline CDR1 reads SGHRS; CDR2 reads YFSETQ. CDR3 loop: CASRDRAGETQYF. CDR3 in DNA: TGCGCCAGCAGGGACAGGGCTGGGGAGACCCAGTACTTC. The entire variable domain, with the rest obtained from reference TRBV5-1 and TRBJ2-5, is as follows: KAGVTQTPRYLIKTRGQQVTLSCSPISGHRSVSWYQQTPGQGLQFLFEYFSETQRNKGNFPGRFSGRQFSNSRSEMNVSTLELGDSALYLCASRDRAGETQYFGPGTRLLVL.

The J gene is TRBJ1-6, the V gene TRBV6-1; D is ambiguous. This CDR3 is 13 amino acids long. CDR1 is MNHNS and CDR2 is SASEGT in the germline V gene. V was cut by 1 base and J by 7 bases, with 5 bases left in between. CDR3 region: CASSEESNSPLHF. The CDR3 nucleotides are TGTGCCAGCAGTGAAGAGTCGAATTCACCCCTCCACTTT.

This chain links TRBV6-1 with TRBJ2-5, with D possibly being TRBD2 (7 bases). Trimming stripped 8 bases from V and 7 bases from J, with 23 bases between. This CDR3 contains 15 residues. CDR1 and CDR2 from the germline V gene are MNHNS and SASEGT. The DNA of the CDR3 is TGTGCCAGCTCCCTGGCGGGGGCAATCGTAGGGACCCAGTACTTC. As protein: CASSLAGAIVGTQYF.

Here the CDR3 reads CASSFSVNTEAFF. CDR3 DNA: TGCGCCAGCAGTTTCTCGGTGAACACTGAAGCTTTCTTT. The genes are TRBV10-1 and TRBJ1-1; D is uncertain. Germline V gene data show CDR1 as WNHNN and CDR2 as SYGVQD (reference sequence). The CDR3 is 13 amino acids. V was pared by 5 bases and J by 0 bases, with 7 bases between.

The chain is built from TRBV7-3 and TRBJ1-1, with D possibly being TRBD1 (5 bases). Trimming took off 4 bases at V and 5 bases at J, with 11 bases between the two ends. This CDR3 comprises 13 residues. Germline values: CDR1 SGHTA, CDR2 FQGTGA. The chain's CDR3 is CASSWGVGTEAFF. The CDR3, as DNA: TGTGCCAGCAGCTGGGGGGTAGGGACTGAAGCTTTCTTT.

V gene TRBV2 combines with J gene TRBJ1-3; TRBD1 matches at 8 bases. The CDR3 is 14 amino acids. Germline-derived CDR1 and CDR2 are SNHLY and FYNNEI. V shed 6 bases and J 4 bases; nucleotides not matched to a gene: 5. Here the CDR3 DNA reads TGTGCCAGCAGCGCAGGGGGCTCGGGAAACACCATATATTTT. Residues: CASSAGGSGNTIYF.

The rearrangement uses TRBV18 and TRBJ1-3; D not resolved. Germline lookup yields CDR1 KGHSH and CDR2 LQKENI. V was pared by 0 bases and J by 0 bases, with 12 bases between. CDR3 length: 17 amino acids. As DNA, the CDR3 is TGTGCCAGCTCACCACCGGACCGCGCGACCTCTGGAAACACCATATATTTT. Its translation is CASSPPDRATSGNTIYF.